Listed here are 10 T cell receptor beta chains from one sample, sequenced in a study of blood T cell repertoires in COVID-19. The repertoire was sequenced with immunoSEQ multiplex PCR; TCRdb's copy has only in-frame clones and lacks some. The sample has about 140,000 clones, 87% seen once. Sequencing was done on a sample of peripheral blood. These receptor sequences come from a man aged 50-60 years who had recovered from COVID-19.

V and J are TRBV9 and TRBJ1-4; possibly TRBD1 for D (6 bases). V lost 0 bases, J lost 3 bases, and 9 bases lay in between. The length of the CDR3 is 15 residues. The germline CDR1 and CDR2 sequences are SGDLS and YYNGEE. The CDR3 DNA is TGTGCCAGCAGCGTAGGAGGGGGTGCTAATGAAAAACTGTTTTTT. Protein sequence: CASSVGGGANEKLFF.

The V gene is TRBV3-1 (or the pseudogene TRBV3-2), the J gene TRBJ2-1, with TRBD1 as a possible D gene (6 bases). V was clipped by 3 bases and J by 1 base, with 10 bases between them. The germline V gene encodes CDR1 LGHDT and CDR2 YNNKEL (reference sequence). This CDR3 has 15 amino acids. The CDR3 loop is CASSHTGWSYNEQFF. CDR3 coding DNA: TGTGCCAGCAGCCACACAGGGTGGTCCTACAATGAGCAGTTCTTC.

The rearrangement uses TRBV4-1 and TRBJ1-1, with D uncertain. The CDR3 loop spans 15 amino acids. Germline lookup yields CDR1 MGHRA and CDR2 YSYEKL. V was shortened by 0 bases and J by 0 bases, with 8 bases between the two germline ends. The CDR3 sequence: CASSQDSDMNTEAFF. The CDR3 DNA sequence: TGCGCCAGCAGCCAAGATTCAGACATGAACACTGAAGCTTTCTTT.

The chain links TRBV2 to TRBJ1-4, with D maybe TRBD1 (6 bases). The CDR3 is 14 residues long. Germline V gene data show CDR1 as SNHLY and CDR2 as FYNNEI. Trimming cost V 6 bases and J 7 bases, with 15 bases left between them. CDR3 loop: CASSSQGWGEKLFF. The CDR3 region has the DNA TGTGCCAGCAGCTCACAGGGTTGGGGTGAAAAACTGTTTTTT.

The J gene is TRBJ2-2, the V gene TRBV7-9; TRBD2 matches at 8 bases. This CDR3 region has 15 residues. The ends lost 2 bases at V and 4 bases at J; junction bases unmatched: 3. Germline lookup yields CDR1 SEHNR and CDR2 FQNEAQ (reference sequence). The CDR3 bases are TGTGCCAGCAGCTTACATAGCGGGGCCACCGGGGAGCTGTTTTTT. Amino acid sequence: CASSLHSGATGELFF.

The V and J genes are TRBV6-5 and TRBJ1-4, with 7 bases lining up with TRBD1. The CDR3 loop spans 14 amino acids. Germline V gene lookup returns CDR1 MNHEY and CDR2 SVGAGI. The J segment lost 4 bases and the V segment lost 6 bases, leaving 5 bases of the junction unmatched. The CDR3 DNA sequence: TGTGCCAGCAGGCAGGACAGGAGTAATGAAAAACTGTTTTTT. Amino acid sequence: CASRQDRSNEKLFF.

The gene calls are TRBV6-5 and TRBJ1-1; D gene ambiguous. Germline CDR1 MNHEY, CDR2 SVGAGI. V lost 0 bases, J lost 7 bases, and 9 bases lay in between. This CDR3 contains 13 residues. Written as DNA, the CDR3 is TGTGCCAGCAGTTACTCGAATGGAGATGAAGCTTTCTTT. Translation gives CASSYSNGDEAFF.

This chain links TRBV6-5 with TRBJ2-5; 11 bases agree with TRBD2. This CDR3 contains 15 residues. Germline CDR1 is MNHEY and CDR2 is SVGAGI. V was clipped by 6 bases and J by 1 base; unmatched bases: 4. CDR3 residues: CASRNSGGAQETQYF. The CDR3 nucleotides read TGTGCCAGCAGAAATAGCGGGGGGGCCCAAGAGACCCAGTACTTC.

The J gene is TRBJ1-1, the V gene TRBV9, with D hard to call. There are 13 residues in the CDR3. Germline V gene lookup returns CDR1 SGDLS and CDR2 YYNGEE. With 0 bases removed from V and 4 bases from J, the gap between germline ends came to 7 bases. The CDR3 nucleotides read TGTGCCAGCAGCGTAGGCAGGTCCACTGAAGCTTTCTTT. Encoded protein: CASSVGRSTEAFF.

CDR3 in DNA: TGTGCCAGCAGGTGGGACAGGGGAGTTTACGAGCAGTACTTC. This translates into CASRWDRGVYEQYF. This chain connects TRBV6-5 to TRBJ2-7; TRBD1 aligns across 10 bases. The V segment lost 6 bases and the J segment 4 bases; nucleotides outside the gene matches: 6. CDR3 length: 14 residues. Germline CDR1 reads MNHEY; CDR2 reads SVGAGI.